These 4 T cell receptor beta chains share one sample of origin, sequenced in a study of beta chain features in type 1 diabetes. What was sequenced were expressed TCRB transcripts, since all of the isolated RNA had been reverse transcribed. Using immunoSEQ multiplex PCR, the repertoire was profiled, and TCRdb retains in-frame clones only, with some absent. This table holds about 400,000 clones, around an eighth found once. The sequencing input was naive CD4+ T cells from blood. The source of these receptors is a man between 18 and 35 years old in good health.

The chain links TRBV28 to TRBJ1-5; D not certain. Germline CDR1 is MDHEN and CDR2 is SYDVKM. The length of the CDR3 is 11 residues. Trimming took off 6 bases at V and 9 bases at J, with 9 bases between the two ends. DNA of the CDR3: TGTGCCAGCAGGTACCGAGGGCCCCAGCATTTT. It specifies CASRYRGPQHF.

This clone was counted a few times. The CDR3 here is CAWIEGGLFGYTF. Written as DNA, the CDR3 is TGTGCCTGGATCGAAGGGGGATTATTTGGCTACACCTTC. The rearrangement joins TRBV30 to TRBJ1-2; possible D gene TRBD1, 6 bases. The V gene lost 4 bases and the J gene lost 7 bases, with 16 bases spanning the gap. The CDR3 loop spans 13 amino acids. The V gene's germline CDR1 is GTSNPN and CDR2 SVGIG (reference sequence).

J is TRBJ2-3 and V is TRBV28; 10 nucleotides agree with TRBD1. The CDR3 runs 17 residues. With V trimmed by 5 bases and J by 4 bases, 12 bases remained unmatched. CDR1 is MDHEN and CDR2 is SYDVKM in the germline V gene. The CDR3 region is CASSHPGQGINADTQYF. CDR3 DNA: TGTGCCAGCAGTCACCCGGGACAGGGGATTAACGCAGATACGCAGTATTTT.

The chain carries TRBV7-6 and TRBJ2-7; TRBD1 is a possible D gene (5 bases). Germline V CDR1 and CDR2: SGHVS, FNYEAQ. V was pared by 5 bases and J by 4 bases, with 15 bases between. The CDR3 consists of 14 residues. The CDR3 protein is CASSPYRNPYEQYF. The CDR3 bases are TGTGCCAGCAGCCCTTACAGGAACCCTTACGAGCAGTACTTC.